Shown below are 7 T cell receptor beta chains from a single sample sequenced in a study of control samples from healthy donors and cancer patients. TCRdb keeps only in-frame clones here, not all; method: immunoSEQ multiplex PCR. The sample consists of 80,000 to 100,000 clones, around 80% of them appearing once. The sequencing sample was made of blood. These receptor sequences come from a woman aged 25 to 45 in good health.

The sample holds a few counts of this clone. The chain couples TRBV11-1 to TRBJ2-7; D assignment may be TRBD1 or TRBD2 (5 bases each). V was shortened by 0 bases and J by 7 bases, with 13 bases between the two germline ends. The length of the CDR3 is 14 residues. Germline lookup yields CDR1 SGHAT and CDR2 FQDESV (reference sequence). CDR3: CASSLAWQGGEQYF. CDR3 nucleotides: TGTGCCAGCAGCTTAGCGTGGCAGGGCGGGGAGCAGTACTTC.

V usage is TRBV19 and J usage is TRBJ2-4; 9 bases agree with TRBD1. This CDR3 spans 18 amino acids. V lost 0 bases to trimming and J lost 4 bases; unmatched junction nucleotides: 10. Germline-derived CDR1 and CDR2 are LNHDA and SQIVND (reference sequence). The CDR3 DNA is TGTGCCAGTAGTATAGATTACGCTGAGGGGACAGGGAAAAACATTCAGTACTTC. It encodes CASSIDYAEGTGKNIQYF.

This chain connects TRBV20-1 to TRBJ1-1, with 8 bases fitting TRBD1. This CDR3 has 11 residues. The germline V gene has CDR1 DFQATT and CDR2 SNEGSKA (reference sequence). The V gene end was trimmed by 5 bases and the J gene end by 10 bases; junction bases not matched to a gene: 6. The CDR3 bases are TGCAGTGCTCAAAGACAGGGGAGAGCTTTCTTT. Translated: CSAQRQGRAFF.

The chain uses TRBV6-5 and TRBJ1-1; D may be TRBD1 (5 bases). The CDR3 consists of 13 residues. Germline loops: CDR1 MNHEY, CDR2 SVGAGI. Trimming took off 5 bases at V and 6 bases at J, with 13 bases between the two ends. The CDR3 nucleotides are TGTGCCAGCAGTCGGGTCGGGGCCCCTGAAGCTTTCTTT. Amino acids: CASSRVGAPEAFF.

The chain uses TRBV6-2 or TRBV6-3 and TRBJ1-5; D perhaps matches TRBD1 (5 bases). This CDR3 is built from 16 residues. Germline V gene data show CDR1 as MNHEY and CDR2 as SVGEGT. Trimming took off 0 bases at V and 0 bases at J, with 9 bases between the two ends. The CDR3 DNA reads as TGTGCCAGCAGTTACTCGGGACTCAGTAGCAATCAGCCCCAGCATTTT. Its protein is CASSYSGLSSNQPQHF.

This rearrangement joins TRBV11-3 to TRBJ2-7, with a weak D call TRBD2 (5 bases). V lost 3 bases to trimming and J lost 5 bases, with 11 bases between them. The CDR3 covers 13 residues. Germline V gene sequence: CDR1 SGHNT, CDR2 YENEEA. The CDR3, as DNA: TGTGCCAGCAGCTTGGGAGTTAACAACGAGCAGTACTTC. Protein sequence: CASSLGVNNEQYF. Looking up the rest from reference TRBV11-3 and TRBJ2-7 gives the full variable domain: EAGVVQSPRYKIIEKKQPVAFWCNPISGHNTLYWYLQNLGQGPELLIRYENEEAVDDSQLPKDRFSAERLKGVDSTLKIQPAELGDSAVYLCASSLGVNNEQYFGPGTRLTVT.

The CDR3 coding sequence is TGTGCCACTCAGGGACTAGAAGACACCGGGGAGCTGTTTTTT. Translation: CATQGLEDTGELFF. The rearrangement uses TRBV24-1 and TRBJ2-2, with TRBD2 identical over 8 bases. The CDR3 length is 14 residues. Per the germline V gene, CDR1 is KGHDR and CDR2 is SFDVKD. V shed 10 bases, J shed 3 bases, and the junction held 6 bases outside the gene matches.